The clone carrying this T cell receptor (beta chain) was seen many times. Its antigen is currently unknown. This CDR3 contains 13 residues. The germline V gene encodes CDR1 MNHNS and CDR2 SASEGT. Between the trimmed V and J ends, which lost 11 bases and 2 bases, there was a span of 13 bases. The data originate from a study of T-cell reconstitution after alpha-beta-depleted transplantation in children. Findings and limits, study-wide: The authors attributed T-cell counts and diversity one year after transplant mostly to newly produced T cells. Several hundred rapidly expanded clones from non-depleted graft cells reportedly supplied alpha-beta T cells about two months post-transplant.

A TCRbeta library incorporating unique molecular identifiers was prepared. Via MiXCR, TCRdb re-called the PCR reads, giving one row per CDR3 protein. This table has 250,000 to 300,000 distinct CDR3 sequences, about 9.9% appearing once. This chain links TRBV6-1 with TRBJ2-1, with D perhaps matching TRBD1 (6 bases). The clonotype originates from a male patient under 10 years old who had a stem cell transplant for chronic granulomatous disease, so the T cells may come from the graft donor. The material sequenced was peripheral blood, taken 180 days after TCRalphabeta/CD19-depleted stem cell transplant. CDR3 DNA: TGTGCCGGTCTTGACAGGCCCTACAATGAGCAGTTCTTC. Amino acid sequence: CAGLDRPYNEQFF.